The present entry profiles one TCR beta chain with its context. Its antigen is unknown. TCRdb keeps only in-frame clones here, not all; method: immunoSEQ multiplex PCR. The sample includes approximately 33,000 clones, about 78% of them seen just once. The CDR3 is 14 residues long. V dropped 7 bases and J dropped 1 base, with 11 bases sitting between them. Per germline, CDR1 LNHDA and CDR2 SQIVND (reference sequence). Viral peptide pool expansion of antigen-specific CD4+ T cells preceded sequencing in the ViraFEST assay. CD4+ T cells were isolated after about eleven days of culture. It was between March and December 2020 that the person had a SARS-CoV-2 infection confirmed by PCR. Cultures used about 2 million PBMC per well, 9.5 to 10 IU/ml IL-2 and around 10 ug/ml peptides. Half-medium changes using IL-2 medium occurred on days 3 and 7. The data were obtained in a study of vaccination effects on CD4 cells after COVID-19. Study-level information: Pre-vaccine samples were drawn 16 days and one week before the first dose. General study results and limits: Infection- and vaccine-induced clones contracted markedly late after vaccination.

The clonotype comes from a human donor who had a prior SARS-CoV-2 infection. The gene calls are TRBV19 and TRBJ1-5, with D possibly TRBD1 on 6 matching bases. The sample was CD4+ T cells from PBMCs cultured with HCoV-NL63 spike peptides, taken before COVID-19 vaccination. This CDR3 reads CASTQGRSNQPQHF. CDR3 nucleotide sequence: TGTGCCAGTACACAGGGTAGGAGCAATCAGCCCCAGCATTTT.